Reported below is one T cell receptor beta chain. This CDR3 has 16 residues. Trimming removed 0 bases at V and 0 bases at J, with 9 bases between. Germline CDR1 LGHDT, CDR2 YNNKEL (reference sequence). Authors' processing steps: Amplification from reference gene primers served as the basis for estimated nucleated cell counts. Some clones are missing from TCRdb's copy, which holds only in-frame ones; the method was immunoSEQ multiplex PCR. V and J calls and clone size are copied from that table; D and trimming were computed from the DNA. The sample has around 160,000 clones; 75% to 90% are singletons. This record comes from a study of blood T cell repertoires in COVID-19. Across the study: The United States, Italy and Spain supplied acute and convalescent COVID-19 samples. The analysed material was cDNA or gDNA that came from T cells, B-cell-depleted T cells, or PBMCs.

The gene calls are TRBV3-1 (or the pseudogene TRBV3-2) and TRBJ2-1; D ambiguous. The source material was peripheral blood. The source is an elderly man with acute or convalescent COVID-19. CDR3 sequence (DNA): TGTGCCAGCAGCCAAGAAGTGGTCAGCTCCTACAATGAGCAGTTCTTC. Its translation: CASSQEVVSSYNEQFF.